The subject of this entry is one T cell receptor beta chain. Its antigen is still unknown. TCRbeta library construction was performed incorporating unique molecular identifiers. In TCRdb, the PCR reads were re-called with MiXCR into one record per CDR3 protein. The sample has approximately 1,000,000 distinct CDR3 sequences, around 30% seen once. This sample stems from a study of T-cell reconstitution after alpha-beta-depleted transplantation in children. Study conclusions and caveats: There were reportedly several hundred expanded graft clones from which alpha-beta T cells came about two months after transplant. Diversity and T-cell counts at one year after transplant derived mostly from new T cells. Diversity of TCRbeta at day 60 was high in some patients, arising from surviving recipient T cells and thymic progenitors.

The sample consisted of PBMCs, mostly from graft donor cells, taken 360 days after TCRalphabeta/CD19-depleted stem cell transplant. This receptor was identified in a boy less than two years old who had a stem cell transplant for SCID, so the T cells may come from the graft donor.

The CDR3 spells CSARVIGGYTF. The CDR3 bases are TGCAGCGCCCGCGTTATCGGTGGCTACACCTTC. V and J are TRBV29-1 and TRBJ1-2; D is uncertain. Germline V lookup: CDR1 SQVTM, CDR2 ANQGSEA. The V end was cut by 7 bases, the J end by 7 bases, with 13 bases between. The CDR3 runs to 11 residues.